This T cell receptor (beta chain) was retrieved from a study of blood T cells in healthy people across ages. Trimming at V came to 3 bases and at J to 7 bases, leaving 7 bases not matched to a gene. CDR1 SQVTM and CDR2 ANQGSEA come from the germline V gene. The CDR3 spans 13 residues. For the second PCR, which ran for roughly 7 to 11 cycles, a sample-barcoded 5' primer and a J-beta primer mix were used. TCRdb redid the calling of the 5' RACE reads with MiXCR, one entry per CDR3 protein. The table lists approximately 1,000,000 distinct CDR3 sequences, 45% of them singletons. The chain links TRBV29-1 to TRBJ2-7; 9 positions match TRBD2. Sequencing was carried out using blood. The receptor comes from a woman in her sixties or seventies in good health. CDR3: CSVETSGPNEQYF. As DNA, the CDR3 is TGCAGCGTTGAGACTAGCGGACCTAATGAGCAGTACTTC.